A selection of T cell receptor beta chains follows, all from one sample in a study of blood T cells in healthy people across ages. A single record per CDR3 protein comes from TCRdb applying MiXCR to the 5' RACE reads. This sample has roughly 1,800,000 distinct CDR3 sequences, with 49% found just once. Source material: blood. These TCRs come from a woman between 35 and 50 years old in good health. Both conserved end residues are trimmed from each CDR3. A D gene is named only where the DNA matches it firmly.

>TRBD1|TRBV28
ASYSGTGGPVGTDTQY
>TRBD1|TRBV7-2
ASSSRDSLYTQY
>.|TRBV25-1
ASSEAAAMNTEAF
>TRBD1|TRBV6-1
ASRQGTAGTDTQY
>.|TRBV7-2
ASSGRVPDTQY
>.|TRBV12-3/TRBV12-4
ASRSVEAQH
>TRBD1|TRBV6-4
ASSPGQGATGELF
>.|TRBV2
ASSEQEETQY
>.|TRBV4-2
ASSQVRGSGVNEQF
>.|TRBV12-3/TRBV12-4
ASSPRSGLIGYGYT
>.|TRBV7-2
ASRKEGLSYNEQY
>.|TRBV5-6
ASSLISAEYYEQY
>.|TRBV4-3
ASSQDHAPFFTDTQY
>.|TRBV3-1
ASSAGQKNIQY
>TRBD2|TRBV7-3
ASSSSGGTFYNEQF
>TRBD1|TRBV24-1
AIGDRGPNEQF
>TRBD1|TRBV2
ASSGDRWNEQF
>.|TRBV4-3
ASSPGQLVGYGYT
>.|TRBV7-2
ASSFGDGHGYEQY
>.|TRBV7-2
ASSLNGGIEAF
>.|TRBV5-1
ASSLSPNEQY
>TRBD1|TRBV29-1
SVEGGRDRGLNEQY
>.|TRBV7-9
ASSLGRVDSRSYEQY
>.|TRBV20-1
SARQAPPSYEQY
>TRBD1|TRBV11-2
ASSRGQGRDTQY
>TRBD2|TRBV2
ASSRASGGSDEQF
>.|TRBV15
ATSRGGQSQETQY
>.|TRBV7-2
ASSSYRSDTQY
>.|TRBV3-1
ASSQLPPVLNNEQF
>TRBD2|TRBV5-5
TSSPGTSREIEQF
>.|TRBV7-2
ASSLLWGGETQY
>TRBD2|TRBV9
ASSVGAGGRSTDTQY
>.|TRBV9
ASSVAPHGTDTQY
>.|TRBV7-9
ASRPLARGTDTQY
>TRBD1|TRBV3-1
ASSLFYARQGDNYGYT
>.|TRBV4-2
ASSQEDWRETQY
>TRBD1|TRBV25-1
ASRLGTARSNQPQH
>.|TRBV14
ASSQGHGTQQETQY
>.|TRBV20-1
SAFDGLTFVEQY